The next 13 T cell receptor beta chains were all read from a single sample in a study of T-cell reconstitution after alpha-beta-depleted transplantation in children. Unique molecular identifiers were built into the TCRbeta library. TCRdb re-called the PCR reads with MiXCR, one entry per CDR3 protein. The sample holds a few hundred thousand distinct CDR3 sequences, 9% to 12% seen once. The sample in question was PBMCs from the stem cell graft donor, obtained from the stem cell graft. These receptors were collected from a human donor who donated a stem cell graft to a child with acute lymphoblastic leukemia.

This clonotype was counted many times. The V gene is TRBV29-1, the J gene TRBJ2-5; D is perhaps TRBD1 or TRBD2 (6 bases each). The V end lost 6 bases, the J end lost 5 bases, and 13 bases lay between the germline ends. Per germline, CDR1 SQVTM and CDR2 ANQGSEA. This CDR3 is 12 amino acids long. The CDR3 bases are TGCAGCGTGGCGGGACATGGGGAGACCCAGTACTTC. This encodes CSVAGHGETQYF.

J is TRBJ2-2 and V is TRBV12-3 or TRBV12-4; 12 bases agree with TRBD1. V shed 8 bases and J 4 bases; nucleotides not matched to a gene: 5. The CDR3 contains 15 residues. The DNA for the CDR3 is TGTGCCAGCCGCCAGGGACAGGGGGCCACCGGGGAGCTGTTTTTT. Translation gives CASRQGQGATGELFF.

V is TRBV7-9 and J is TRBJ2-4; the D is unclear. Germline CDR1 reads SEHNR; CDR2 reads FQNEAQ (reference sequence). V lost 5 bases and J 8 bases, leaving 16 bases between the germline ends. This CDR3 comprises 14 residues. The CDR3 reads CASSPGFGVDIQYF. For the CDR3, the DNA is TGTGCCAGCAGCCCTGGCTTTGGGGTTGACATTCAGTACTTC.

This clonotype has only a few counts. CDR3 in amino acids: CASSSPGGAYIYDEYF. As DNA, the CDR3 is TGTGCCAGCAGCTCGCCAGGGGGCGCCTACATCTACGACGAGTACTTC. The chain uses TRBV5-6 and TRBJ2-7, with 8 bases fitting TRBD1. After removal of 3 bases from V and 11 bases from J, the junction contained 19 bases not matched to a gene. The V gene's germline CDR1 is SGHDT and CDR2 YYEEEE. The length of the CDR3 is 16 residues. The full variable domain, in which reference TRBV5-6 and TRBJ2-7 provide the parts outside the CDR3, is DAGVTQSPTHLIKTRGQQVTLRCSPKSGHDTVSWYQQALGQGPQFIFQYYEEEERQRGNFPDRFSGHQFPNYSSELNVNALLLGDSALYLCASSSPGGAYIYDEYFGPGTRLTVT.

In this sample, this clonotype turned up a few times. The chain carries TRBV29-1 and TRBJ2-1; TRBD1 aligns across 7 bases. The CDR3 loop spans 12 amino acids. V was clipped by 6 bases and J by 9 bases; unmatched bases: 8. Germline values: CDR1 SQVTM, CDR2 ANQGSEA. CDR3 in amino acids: CSVEWAGGEQFF. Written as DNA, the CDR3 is TGCAGCGTCGAATGGGCAGGGGGTGAGCAGTTCTTC.

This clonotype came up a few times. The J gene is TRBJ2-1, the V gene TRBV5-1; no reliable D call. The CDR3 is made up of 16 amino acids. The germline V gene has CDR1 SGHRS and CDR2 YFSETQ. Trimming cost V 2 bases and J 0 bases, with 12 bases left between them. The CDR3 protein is CASSFSGENSYNEQFF. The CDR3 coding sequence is TGCGCCAGCAGCTTTTCAGGAGAAAACTCCTACAATGAGCAGTTCTTC.

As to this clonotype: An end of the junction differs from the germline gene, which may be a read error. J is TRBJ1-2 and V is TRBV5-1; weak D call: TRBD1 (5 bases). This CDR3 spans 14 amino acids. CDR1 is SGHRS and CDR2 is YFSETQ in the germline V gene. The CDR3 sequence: CASCIGTDLNGYAF. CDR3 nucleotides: TGCGCCAGCTGCATCGGGACGGACCTTAATGGCTACGCCTTC.

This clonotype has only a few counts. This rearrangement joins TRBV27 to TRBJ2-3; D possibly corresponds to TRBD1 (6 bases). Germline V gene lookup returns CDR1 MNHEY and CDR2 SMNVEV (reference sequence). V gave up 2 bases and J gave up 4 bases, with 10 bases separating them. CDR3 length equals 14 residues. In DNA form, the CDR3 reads TGTGCCAGCAGTTTAAGGGGGAGCGCAGATACGCAGTATTTT. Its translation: CASSLRGSADTQYF.

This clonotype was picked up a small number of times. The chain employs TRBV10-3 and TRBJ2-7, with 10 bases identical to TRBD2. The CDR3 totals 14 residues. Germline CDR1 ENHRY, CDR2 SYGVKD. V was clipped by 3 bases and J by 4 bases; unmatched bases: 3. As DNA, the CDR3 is TGTGCCATCAGTGACAGCGGGAGGGATTACGAGCAGTACTTC. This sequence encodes CAISDSGRDYEQYF.

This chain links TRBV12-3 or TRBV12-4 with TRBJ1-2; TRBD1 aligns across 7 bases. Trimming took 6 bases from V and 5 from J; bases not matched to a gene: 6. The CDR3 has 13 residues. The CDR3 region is CASSRGTAYGYTF. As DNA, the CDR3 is TGTGCCAGCAGCCGCGGGACAGCGTATGGCTACACCTTC.

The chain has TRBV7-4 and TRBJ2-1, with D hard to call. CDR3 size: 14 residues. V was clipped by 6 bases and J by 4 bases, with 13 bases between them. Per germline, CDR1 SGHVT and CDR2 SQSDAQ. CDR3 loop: CASRRQKLYNEQFF. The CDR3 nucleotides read TGTGCCAGCAGGAGGCAGAAACTTTACAATGAGCAGTTCTTC.

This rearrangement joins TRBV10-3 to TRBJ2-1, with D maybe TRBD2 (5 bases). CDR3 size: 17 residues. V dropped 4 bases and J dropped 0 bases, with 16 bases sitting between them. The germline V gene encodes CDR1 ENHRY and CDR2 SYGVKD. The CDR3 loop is CAISAEAGLHSYNEQFF. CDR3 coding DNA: TGTGCCATCAGTGCCGAGGCGGGTCTCCACTCCTACAATGAGCAGTTCTTC.

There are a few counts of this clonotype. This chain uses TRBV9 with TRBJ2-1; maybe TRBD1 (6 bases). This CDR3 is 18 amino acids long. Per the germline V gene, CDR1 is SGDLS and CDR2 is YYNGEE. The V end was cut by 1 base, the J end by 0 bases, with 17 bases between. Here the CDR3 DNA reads TGTGCCAGCAGCGTATCCCCTGGGGGCGCCTTCTCCTACAATGAGCAGTTCTTC. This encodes CASSVSPGGAFSYNEQFF.